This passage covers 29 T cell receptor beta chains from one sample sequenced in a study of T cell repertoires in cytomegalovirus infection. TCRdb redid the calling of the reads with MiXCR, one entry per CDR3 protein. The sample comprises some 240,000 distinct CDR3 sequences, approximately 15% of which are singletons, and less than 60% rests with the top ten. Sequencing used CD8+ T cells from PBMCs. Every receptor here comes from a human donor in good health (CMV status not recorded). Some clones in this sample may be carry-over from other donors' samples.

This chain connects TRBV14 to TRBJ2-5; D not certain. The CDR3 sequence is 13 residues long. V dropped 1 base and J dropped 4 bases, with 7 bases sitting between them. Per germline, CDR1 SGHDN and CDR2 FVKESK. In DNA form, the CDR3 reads TGTGCCAGCAGCCAAGGCTTGGGAGAGACCCAGTACTTC. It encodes CASSQGLGETQYF.

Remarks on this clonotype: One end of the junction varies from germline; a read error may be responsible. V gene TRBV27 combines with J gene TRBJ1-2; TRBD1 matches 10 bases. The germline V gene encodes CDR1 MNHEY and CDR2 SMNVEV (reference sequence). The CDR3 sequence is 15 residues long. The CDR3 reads CTSGKTDRGDYGYTF. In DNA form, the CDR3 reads TGTACCAGCGGAAAAACGGACAGGGGGGACTATGGCTACACCTTC.

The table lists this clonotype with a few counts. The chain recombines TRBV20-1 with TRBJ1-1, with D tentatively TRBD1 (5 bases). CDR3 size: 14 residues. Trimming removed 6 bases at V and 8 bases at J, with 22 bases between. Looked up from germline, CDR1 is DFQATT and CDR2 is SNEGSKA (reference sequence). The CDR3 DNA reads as TGCAGTGCCATTGCCGCGGGACGGAGAGCAGAAGCTTTCTTT. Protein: CSAIAAGRRAEAFF.

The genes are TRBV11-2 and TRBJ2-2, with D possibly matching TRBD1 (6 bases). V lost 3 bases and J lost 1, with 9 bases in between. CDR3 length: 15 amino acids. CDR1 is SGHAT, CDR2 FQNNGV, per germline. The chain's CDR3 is CASSFGQLNTGELFF. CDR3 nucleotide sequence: TGTGCCAGCAGCTTCGGACAGCTGAACACCGGGGAGCTGTTTTTT.

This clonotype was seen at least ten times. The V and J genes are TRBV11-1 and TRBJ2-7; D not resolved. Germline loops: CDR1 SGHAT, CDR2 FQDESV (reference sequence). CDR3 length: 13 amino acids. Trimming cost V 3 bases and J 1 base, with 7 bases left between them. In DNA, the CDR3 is TGTGCCAGCAGCTTCTTCAGGTCCTACGAGCAGTACTTC. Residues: CASSFFRSYEQYF.

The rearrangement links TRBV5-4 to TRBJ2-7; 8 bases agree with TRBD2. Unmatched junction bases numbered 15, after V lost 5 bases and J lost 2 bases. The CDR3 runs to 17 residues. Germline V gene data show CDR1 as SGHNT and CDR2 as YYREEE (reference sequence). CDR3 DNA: TGTGCCAGCAGTTTGTCGGGAGGGGGATACCCACCCTACGAGCAGTACTTC. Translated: CASSLSGGGYPPYEQYF.

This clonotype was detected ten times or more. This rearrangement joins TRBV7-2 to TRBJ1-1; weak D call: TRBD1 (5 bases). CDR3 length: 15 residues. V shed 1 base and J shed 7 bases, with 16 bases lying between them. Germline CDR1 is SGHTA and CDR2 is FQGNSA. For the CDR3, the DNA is TGTGCCAGCAGCTTAGGGCGGGGGGGGGAAAATGAAGCTTTCTTT. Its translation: CASSLGRGGENEAFF.

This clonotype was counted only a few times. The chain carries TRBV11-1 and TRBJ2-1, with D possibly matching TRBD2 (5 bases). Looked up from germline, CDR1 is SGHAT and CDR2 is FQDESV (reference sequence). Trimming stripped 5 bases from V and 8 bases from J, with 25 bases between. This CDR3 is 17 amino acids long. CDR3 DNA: TGTGCCAGCAGCGAGGCTTTAGGGTCGGGGTTCGCTGATGAGCAGTTCTTC. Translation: CASSEALGSGFADEQFF.

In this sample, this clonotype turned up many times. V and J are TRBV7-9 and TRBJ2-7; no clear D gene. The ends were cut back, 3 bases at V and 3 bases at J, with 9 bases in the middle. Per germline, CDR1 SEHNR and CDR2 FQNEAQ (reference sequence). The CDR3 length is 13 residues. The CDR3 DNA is TGTGCCAGCAGCTTCGCGGATTACTACGAGCAGTACTTC. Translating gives CASSFADYYEQYF. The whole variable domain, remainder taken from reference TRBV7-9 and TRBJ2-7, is DTGVSQNPRHKITKRGQNVTFRCDPISEHNRLYWYRQTLGQGPEFLTYFQNEAQLEKSRLLSDRFSAERPKGSFSTLEIQRTEQGDSAMYLCASSFADYYEQYFGPGTRLTVT.

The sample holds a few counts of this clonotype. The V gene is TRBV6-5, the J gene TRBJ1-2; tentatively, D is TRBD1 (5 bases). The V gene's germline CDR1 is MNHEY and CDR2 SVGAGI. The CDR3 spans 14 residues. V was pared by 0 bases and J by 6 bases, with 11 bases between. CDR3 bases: TGTGCCAGCAGTTACTCGTCCGGGACCCATGGCTACACCTTC. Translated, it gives CASSYSSGTHGYTF.

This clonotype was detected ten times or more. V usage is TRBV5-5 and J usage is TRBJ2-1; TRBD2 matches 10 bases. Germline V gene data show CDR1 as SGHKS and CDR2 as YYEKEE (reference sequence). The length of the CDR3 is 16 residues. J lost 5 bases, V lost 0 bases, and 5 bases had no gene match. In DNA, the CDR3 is TGTGCCAGCAGCTTGGACAGCGGGGGGGCCCACAATGAGCAGTTCTTC. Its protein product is CASSLDSGGAHNEQFF.

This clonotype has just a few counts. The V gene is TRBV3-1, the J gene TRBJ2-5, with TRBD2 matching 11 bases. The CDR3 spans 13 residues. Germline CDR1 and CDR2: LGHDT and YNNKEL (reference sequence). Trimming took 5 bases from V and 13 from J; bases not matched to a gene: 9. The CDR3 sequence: CASSAGLADDRYF. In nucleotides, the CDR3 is TGTGCCAGCAGCGCGGGACTAGCGGACGATAGGTACTTC.

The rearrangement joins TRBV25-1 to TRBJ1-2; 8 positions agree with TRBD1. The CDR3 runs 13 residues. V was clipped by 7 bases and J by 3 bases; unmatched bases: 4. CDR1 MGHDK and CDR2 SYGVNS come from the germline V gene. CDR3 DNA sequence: TGTGCCAGCACAGGGGGCTCTGACTATGGCTACACCTTC. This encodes CASTGGSDYGYTF.

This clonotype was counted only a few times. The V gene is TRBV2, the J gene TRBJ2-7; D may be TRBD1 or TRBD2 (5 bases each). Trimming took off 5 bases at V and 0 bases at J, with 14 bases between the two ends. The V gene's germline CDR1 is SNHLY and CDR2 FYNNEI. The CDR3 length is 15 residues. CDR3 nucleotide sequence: TGTGCCAGCAGTCAGGGTTCGAGGGGCTCCTACGAGCAGTACTTC. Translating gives CASSQGSRGSYEQYF.

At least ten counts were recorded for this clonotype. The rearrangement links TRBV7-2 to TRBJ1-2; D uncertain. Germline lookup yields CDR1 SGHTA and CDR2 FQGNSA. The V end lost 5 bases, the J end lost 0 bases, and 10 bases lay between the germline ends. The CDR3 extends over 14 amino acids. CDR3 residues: CASSPKSANYGYTF. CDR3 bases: TGTGCCAGCAGCCCCAAGTCCGCTAACTATGGCTACACCTTC. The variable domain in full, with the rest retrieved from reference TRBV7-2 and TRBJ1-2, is GAGVSQSPSNKVTEKGKDVELRCDPISGHTALYWYRQSLGQGLEFLIYFQGNSAPDKSGLPSDRFSAERTGGSVSTLTIQRTQQEDSAVYLCASSPKSANYGYTFGSGTRLTVV.

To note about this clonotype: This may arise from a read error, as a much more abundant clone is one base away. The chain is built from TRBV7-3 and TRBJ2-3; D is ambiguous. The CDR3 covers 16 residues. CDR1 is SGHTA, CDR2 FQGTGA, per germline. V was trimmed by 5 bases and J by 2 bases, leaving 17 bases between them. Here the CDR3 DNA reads TGTGCCAGCAGCCTTTCCCCCACGGGCAACACAGATACGCAGTATTTT. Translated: CASSLSPTGNTDTQYF.

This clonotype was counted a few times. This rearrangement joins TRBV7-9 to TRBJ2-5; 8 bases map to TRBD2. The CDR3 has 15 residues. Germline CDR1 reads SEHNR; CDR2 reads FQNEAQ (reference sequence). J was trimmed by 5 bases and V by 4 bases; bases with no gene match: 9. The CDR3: CASSSPQTSVETQYF. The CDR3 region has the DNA TGTGCCAGCAGCTCCCCACAGACTAGCGTGGAGACCCAGTACTTC.

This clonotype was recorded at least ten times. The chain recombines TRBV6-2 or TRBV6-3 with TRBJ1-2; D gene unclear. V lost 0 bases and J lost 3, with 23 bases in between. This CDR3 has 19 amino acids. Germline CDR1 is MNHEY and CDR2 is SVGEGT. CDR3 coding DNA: TGTGCCAGCAGTTACTCGATCGGCTTCCGGGAACTCTTAGACTATGGCTACACCTTC. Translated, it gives CASSYSIGFRELLDYGYTF.

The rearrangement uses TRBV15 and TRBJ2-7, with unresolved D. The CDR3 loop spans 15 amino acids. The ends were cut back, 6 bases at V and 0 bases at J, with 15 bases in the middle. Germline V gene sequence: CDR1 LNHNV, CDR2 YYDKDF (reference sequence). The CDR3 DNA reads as TGTGCCACCAGTAATCTTGCCGAGAGCTCCTACGAGCAGTACTTC. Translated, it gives CATSNLAESSYEQYF.

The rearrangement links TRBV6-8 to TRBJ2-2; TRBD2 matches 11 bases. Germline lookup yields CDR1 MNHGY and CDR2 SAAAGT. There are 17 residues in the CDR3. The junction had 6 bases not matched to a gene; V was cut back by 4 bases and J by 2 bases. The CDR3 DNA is TGTGCCAGCAGTTCGTATCTAGCGGGGGGAAACACCGGGGAGCTGTTTTTT. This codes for CASSSYLAGGNTGELFF.

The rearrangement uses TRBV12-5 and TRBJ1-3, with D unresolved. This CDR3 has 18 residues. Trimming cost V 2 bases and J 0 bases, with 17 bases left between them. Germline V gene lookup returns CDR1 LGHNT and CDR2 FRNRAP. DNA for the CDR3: TGTGCTAGTGGTTTGAAAGTAGGCCGAACGAGCTCTGGAAACACCATATATTTT. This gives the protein CASGLKVGRTSSGNTIYF.

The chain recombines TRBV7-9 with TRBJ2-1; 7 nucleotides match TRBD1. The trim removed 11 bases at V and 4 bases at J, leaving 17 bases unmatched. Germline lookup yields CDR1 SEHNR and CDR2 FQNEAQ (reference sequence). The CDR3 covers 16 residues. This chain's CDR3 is CASLPSQGWQYNEQFF. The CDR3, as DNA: TGTGCCTCACTACCGTCACAGGGGTGGCAGTACAATGAGCAGTTCTTC.

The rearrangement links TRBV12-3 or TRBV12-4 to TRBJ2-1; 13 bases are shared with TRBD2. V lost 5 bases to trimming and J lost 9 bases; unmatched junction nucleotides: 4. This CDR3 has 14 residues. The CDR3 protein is CASSPGLAGTEQFF. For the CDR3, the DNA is TGTGCCAGCAGTCCGGGACTAGCGGGGACTGAGCAGTTCTTC.

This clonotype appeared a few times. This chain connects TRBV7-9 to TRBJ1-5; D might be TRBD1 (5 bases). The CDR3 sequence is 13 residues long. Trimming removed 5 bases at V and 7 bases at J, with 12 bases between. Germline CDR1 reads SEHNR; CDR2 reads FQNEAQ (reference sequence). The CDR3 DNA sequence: TGTGCCAGCAGCCCTCAGGGATTGCAGCCCCAGCATTTT. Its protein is CASSPQGLQPQHF. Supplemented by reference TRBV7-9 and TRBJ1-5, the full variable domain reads DTGVSQNPRHKITKRGQNVTFRCDPISEHNRLYWYRQTLGQGPEFLTYFQNEAQLEKSRLLSDRFSAERPKGSFSTLEIQRTEQGDSAMYLCASSPQGLQPQHFGDGTRLSIL.

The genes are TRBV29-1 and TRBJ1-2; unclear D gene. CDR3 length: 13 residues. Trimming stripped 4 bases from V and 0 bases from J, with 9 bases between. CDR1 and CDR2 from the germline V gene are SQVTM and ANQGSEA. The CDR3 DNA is TGCAGCGTTGGCCGGGCTTCTAACTATGGCTACACCTTC. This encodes CSVGRASNYGYTF.

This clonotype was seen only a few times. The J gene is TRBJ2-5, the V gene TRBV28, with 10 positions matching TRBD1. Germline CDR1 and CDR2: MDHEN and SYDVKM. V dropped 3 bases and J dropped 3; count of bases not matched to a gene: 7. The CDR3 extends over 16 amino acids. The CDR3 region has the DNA TGTGCCAGCAGTTTGGGGCCCGGGACAGGGGAAGAGACCCAGTACTTC. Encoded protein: CASSLGPGTGEETQYF.

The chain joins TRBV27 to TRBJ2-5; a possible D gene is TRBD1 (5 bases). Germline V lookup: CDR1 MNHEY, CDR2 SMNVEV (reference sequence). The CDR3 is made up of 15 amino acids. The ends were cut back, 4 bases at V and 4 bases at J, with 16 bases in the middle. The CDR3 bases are TGTGCCAGCAGTTGGCAGGGAAGTGGTGGAGAGACCCAGTACTTC. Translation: CASSWQGSGGETQYF.

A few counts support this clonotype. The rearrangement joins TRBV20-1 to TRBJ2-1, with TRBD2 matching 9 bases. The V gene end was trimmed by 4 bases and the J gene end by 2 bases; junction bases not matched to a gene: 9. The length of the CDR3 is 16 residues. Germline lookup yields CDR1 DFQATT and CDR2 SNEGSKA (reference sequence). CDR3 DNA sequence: TGCAGTGCTACATATGAGCGGGGGGCCCCCTACAATGAGCAGTTCTTC. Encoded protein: CSATYERGAPYNEQFF.

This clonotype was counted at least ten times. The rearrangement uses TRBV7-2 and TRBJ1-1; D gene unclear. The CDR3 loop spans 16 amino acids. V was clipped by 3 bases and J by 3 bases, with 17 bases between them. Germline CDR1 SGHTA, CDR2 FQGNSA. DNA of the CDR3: TGTGCCAGCAGCTTTATCGCGGGTGGTAGGGACACTGAAGCTTTCTTT. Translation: CASSFIAGGRDTEAFF.